Listed here is a single T cell receptor (beta chain). Its cognate antigen is unknown. This specimen belongs to a study of long-term antiretroviral therapy in people with HIV. Study conclusions and caveats: Clonal populations expanded prior to ART predominated within the repertoire at all time points. Subsequent to ART, diversity was augmented yet persisted below that of transplant donor controls. CDR3 lengths in HIV samples spanned a narrower range than controls.

At survey level, the immunoSEQ assay was run in its v3.0 version. Each sample had sequencing targeting 40,000-50,000 T-cell genomes. Sequenced by immunoSEQ multiplex PCR; TCRdb stores in-frame clones only, minus some. This sample has 30,000 to 40,000 clones, with around 94% found just once. Between the trimmed V and J ends, which lost 5 bases and 6 bases, there was a span of 20 bases. Germline V gene lookup returns CDR1 MNHNS and CDR2 SASEGT. CDR3 length: 15 residues. The receptor was derived from a woman aged 45-65 years with HIV. The chain uses TRBV6-1 and TRBJ2-7; the D gene could be TRBD1 or TRBD2 (7 bases each). Source: unsorted PBMCs, taken 4.1 years after starting antiretroviral therapy. The CDR3 reads CASSPRGGGEGEQYF. The DNA of the CDR3 is TGTGCCAGCAGTCCCCGGGGAGGGGGCGAAGGCGAGCAGTACTTC.